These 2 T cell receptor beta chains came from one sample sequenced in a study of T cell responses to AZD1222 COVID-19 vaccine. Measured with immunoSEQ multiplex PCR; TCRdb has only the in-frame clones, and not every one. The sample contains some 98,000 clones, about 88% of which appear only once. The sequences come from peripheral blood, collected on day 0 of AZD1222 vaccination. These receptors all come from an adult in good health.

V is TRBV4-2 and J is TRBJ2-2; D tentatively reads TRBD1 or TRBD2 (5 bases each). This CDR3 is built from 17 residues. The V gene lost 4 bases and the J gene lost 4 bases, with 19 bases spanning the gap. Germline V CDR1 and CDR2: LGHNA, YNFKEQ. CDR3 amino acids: CASSPNSGTQATGELFF. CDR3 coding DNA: TGTGCCAGCAGCCCAAATTCCGGGACCCAGGCCACCGGGGAGCTGTTTTTT.

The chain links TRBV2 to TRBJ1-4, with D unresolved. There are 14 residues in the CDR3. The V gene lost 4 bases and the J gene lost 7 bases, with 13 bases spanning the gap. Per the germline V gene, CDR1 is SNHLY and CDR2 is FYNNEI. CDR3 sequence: CASSARTGGEKLFF. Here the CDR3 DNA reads TGTGCCAGCAGTGCCCGGACCGGAGGTGAAAAACTGTTTTTT.